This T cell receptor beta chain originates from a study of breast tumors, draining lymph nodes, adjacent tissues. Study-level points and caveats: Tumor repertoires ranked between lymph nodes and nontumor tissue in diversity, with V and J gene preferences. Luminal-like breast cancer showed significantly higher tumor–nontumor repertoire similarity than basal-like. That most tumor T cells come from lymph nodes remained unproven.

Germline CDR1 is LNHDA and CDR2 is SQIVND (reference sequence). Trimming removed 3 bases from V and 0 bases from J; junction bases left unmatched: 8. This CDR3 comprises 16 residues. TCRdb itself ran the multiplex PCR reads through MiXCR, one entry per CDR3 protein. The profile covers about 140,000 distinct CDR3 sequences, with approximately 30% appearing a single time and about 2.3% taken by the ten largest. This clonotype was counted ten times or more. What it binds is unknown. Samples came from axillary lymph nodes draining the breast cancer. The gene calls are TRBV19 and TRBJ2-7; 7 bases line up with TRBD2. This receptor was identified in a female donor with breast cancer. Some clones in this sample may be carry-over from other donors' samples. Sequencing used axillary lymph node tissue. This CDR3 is CASSISLATLSYEQYF. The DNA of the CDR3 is TGTGCCAGTAGTATCTCACTAGCGACCCTCTCCTACGAGCAGTACTTC.